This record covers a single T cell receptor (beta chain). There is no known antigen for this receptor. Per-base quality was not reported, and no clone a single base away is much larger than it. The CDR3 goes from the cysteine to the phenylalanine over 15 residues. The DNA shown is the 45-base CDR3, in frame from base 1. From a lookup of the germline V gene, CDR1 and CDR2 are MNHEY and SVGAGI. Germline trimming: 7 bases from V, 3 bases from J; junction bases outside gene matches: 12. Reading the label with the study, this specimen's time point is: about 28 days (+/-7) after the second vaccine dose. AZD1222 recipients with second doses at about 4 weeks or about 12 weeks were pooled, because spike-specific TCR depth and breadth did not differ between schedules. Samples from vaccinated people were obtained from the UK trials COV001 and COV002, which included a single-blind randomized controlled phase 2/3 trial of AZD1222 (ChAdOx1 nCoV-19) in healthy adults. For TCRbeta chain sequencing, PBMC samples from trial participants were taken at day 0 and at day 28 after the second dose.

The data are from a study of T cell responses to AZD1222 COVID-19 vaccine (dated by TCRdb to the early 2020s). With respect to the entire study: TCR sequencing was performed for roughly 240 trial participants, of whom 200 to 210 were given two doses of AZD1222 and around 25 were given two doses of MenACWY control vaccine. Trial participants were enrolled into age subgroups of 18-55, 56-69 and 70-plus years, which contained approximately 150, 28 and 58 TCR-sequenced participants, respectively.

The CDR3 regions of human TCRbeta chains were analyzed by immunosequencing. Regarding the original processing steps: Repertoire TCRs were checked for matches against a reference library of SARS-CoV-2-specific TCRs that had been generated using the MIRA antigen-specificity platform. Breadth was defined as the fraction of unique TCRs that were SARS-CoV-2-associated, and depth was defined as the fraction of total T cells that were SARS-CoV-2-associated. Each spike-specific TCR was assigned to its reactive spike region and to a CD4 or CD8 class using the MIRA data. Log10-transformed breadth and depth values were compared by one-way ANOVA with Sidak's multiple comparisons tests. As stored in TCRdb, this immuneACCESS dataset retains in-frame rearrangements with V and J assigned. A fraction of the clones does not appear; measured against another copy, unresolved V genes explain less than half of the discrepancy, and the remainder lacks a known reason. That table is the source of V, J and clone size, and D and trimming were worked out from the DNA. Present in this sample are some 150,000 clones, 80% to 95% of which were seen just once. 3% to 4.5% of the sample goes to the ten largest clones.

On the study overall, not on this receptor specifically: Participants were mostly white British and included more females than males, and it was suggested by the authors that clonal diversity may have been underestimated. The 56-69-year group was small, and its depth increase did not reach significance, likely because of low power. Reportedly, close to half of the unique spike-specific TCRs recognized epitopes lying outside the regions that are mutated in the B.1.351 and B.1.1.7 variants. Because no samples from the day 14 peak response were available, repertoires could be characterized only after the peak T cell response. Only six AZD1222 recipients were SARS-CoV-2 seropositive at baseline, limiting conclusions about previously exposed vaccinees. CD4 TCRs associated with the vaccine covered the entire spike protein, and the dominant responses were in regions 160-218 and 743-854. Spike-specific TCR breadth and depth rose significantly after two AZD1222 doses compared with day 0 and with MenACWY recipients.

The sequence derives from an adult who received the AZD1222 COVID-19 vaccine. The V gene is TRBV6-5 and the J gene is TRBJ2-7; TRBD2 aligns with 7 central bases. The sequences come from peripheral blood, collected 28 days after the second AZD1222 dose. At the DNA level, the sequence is TGTGCCAGCAAATTCGGTGCGGGAGAGGTCTACGAGCAGTACTTC. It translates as CASKFGAGEVYEQYF.